The 22 T cell receptor beta chains listed next were all sequenced from one sample in a study of blood T cell repertoires in COVID-19. Sequencing used immunoSEQ multiplex PCR; TCRdb keeps in-frame clones, though not all of them. Found here are over 150,000 clones, more than 75% of them singletons; the top ten hold 2.7%. Sequencing was carried out using peripheral blood. Every receptor here comes from a man between 40 and 49 years old with active or convalescent COVID-19.

The V call is TRBV7-2, the J call TRBJ2-3; 8 bases match TRBD2. J was trimmed by 5 bases and V by 2 bases; bases with no gene match: 9. CDR3 length: 16 amino acids. The germline V gene encodes CDR1 SGHTA and CDR2 FQGNSA. This CDR3 reads CASSLSSGGVIDTQYF. The CDR3 coding sequence is TGTGCCAGCAGCTTAAGTTCCGGGGGGGTAATAGATACGCAGTATTTT.

The chain has TRBV4-1 and TRBJ2-7; D remains ambiguous. CDR3 length equals 14 residues. The ends were cut back, 0 bases at V and 5 bases at J, with 11 bases in the middle. CDR1 and CDR2 (germline): MGHRA, YSYEKL. The CDR3 loop reads CASSQDWSVDEQYF. The DNA for the CDR3 is TGCGCCAGCAGCCAAGATTGGTCAGTGGACGAGCAGTACTTC.

The chain recombines TRBV4-2 with TRBJ2-3, with TRBD2 matching 10 bases. V lost 1 base, J lost 2 bases, and 9 bases stayed unmatched. Germline lookup yields CDR1 LGHNA and CDR2 YNFKEQ. The CDR3 spans 18 residues. The CDR3 bases are TGTGCCAGCAGCCAAGCGGGCCCAGCGGGAGGGGTCACAGATACGCAGTATTTT. Translation gives CASSQAGPAGGVTDTQYF.

This clone was observed a single time. V usage is TRBV27 and J usage is TRBJ1-1, with 8 bases aligning to TRBD1. Trimming at V came to 9 bases and at J to 0 bases, leaving 18 bases not matched to a gene. Germline V gene sequence: CDR1 MNHEY, CDR2 SMNVEV (reference sequence). This CDR3 is built from 18 residues. CDR3 coding DNA: TGTGCCAGTACTGCACTCCCCTTCAGGGGGCTTGTGAACACTGAAGCTTTCTTT. It codes for CASTALPFRGLVNTEAFF.

The CDR3 spells CASSLVADNYGYTF. DNA for the CDR3: TGCGCCAGCAGCTTGGTGGCGGATAACTATGGCTACACCTTC. The chain combines TRBV5-1 with TRBJ1-2; D call uncertain. The ends were cut back, 0 bases at V and 1 base at J, with 7 bases in the middle. CDR1 and CDR2 from the germline V gene are SGHRS and YFSETQ. This CDR3 is 14 amino acids long.

The chain has TRBV11-2 and TRBJ2-5, with 11 bases that match TRBD2. Losses at the gene ends were 3 bases for V and 4 bases for J; bases not matched to a gene: 7. Germline loops: CDR1 SGHAT, CDR2 FQNNGV. The CDR3 sequence is 16 residues long. CDR3 bases: TGTGCCAGCAGCTTTCTAGCGGGGGGCGTCGGAGAGACCCAGTACTTC. Protein sequence: CASSFLAGGVGETQYF.

There are a few counts of this clone. J is TRBJ1-1 and V is TRBV6-1; D is undetermined. CDR3 length: 14 amino acids. Germline V gene sequence: CDR1 MNHNS, CDR2 SASEGT. V lost 3 bases and J 0 bases, leaving 8 bases between the germline ends. CDR3 residues: CASSEVNMNTEAFF. The CDR3 DNA reads as TGTGCCAGCAGTGAGGTAAACATGAACACTGAAGCTTTCTTT.

V usage is TRBV4-1 and J usage is TRBJ2-1; weak D call: TRBD1 (6 bases). The CDR3 runs to 15 residues. V lost 0 bases, J lost 3 bases, and 9 bases lay in between. Germline values: CDR1 MGHRA, CDR2 YSYEKL. DNA for the CDR3: TGCGCCAGCAGCCAAGAGAGGGGGATCTACAATGAGCAGTTCTTC. Translation: CASSQERGIYNEQFF.

The V and J genes are TRBV12-3 or TRBV12-4 and TRBJ1-1; D unresolved. V lost 7 bases and J 3 bases, leaving 9 bases between the germline ends. This CDR3 has 12 amino acids. CDR3 residues: CASTPGYTEAFF. CDR3 nucleotide sequence: TGTGCCAGCACTCCGGGGTACACTGAAGCTTTCTTT.

This rearrangement joins TRBV5-1 to TRBJ1-1; tentative D call: TRBD1 (5 bases). Trimming removed 0 bases at V and 1 base at J, with 7 bases between. The germline V gene encodes CDR1 SGHRS and CDR2 YFSETQ. CDR3 size: 14 residues. CDR3 in amino acids: CASSLETANTEAFF. The CDR3 nucleotides read TGCGCCAGCAGCTTGGAGACAGCGAACACTGAAGCTTTCTTT.

J is TRBJ2-3 and V is TRBV5-1; the D gene is possibly TRBD2 (6 bases). In germline, CDR1 is SGHRS, CDR2 YFSETQ. V lost 4 bases and J lost 3, with 15 bases in between. The CDR3 spans 15 residues. The CDR3 sequence: CASSPLTRLTDTQYF. In nucleotides, the CDR3 is TGCGCCAGCAGCCCCCTGACTAGATTGACAGATACGCAGTATTTT.

V usage is TRBV14 and J usage is TRBJ1-4; the match to TRBD1 covers 8 bases. Trimming cost V 0 bases and J 2 bases; bases outside gene matches: 2. Germline-derived CDR1 and CDR2 are SGHDN and FVKESK. The CDR3 has 16 residues. The CDR3 region is CASSQDRTGTNEKLFF. DNA for the CDR3: TGTGCCAGCAGCCAAGATCGGACAGGGACTAATGAAAAACTGTTTTTT.

The chain couples TRBV6-5 to TRBJ2-7; 9 nucleotides match TRBD2. The germline V gene has CDR1 MNHEY and CDR2 SVGAGI. CDR3 size: 14 residues. The V gene end was trimmed by 6 bases and the J gene end by 6 bases; junction bases not matched to a gene: 9. In DNA, the CDR3 is TGTGCCAGCAGAGGGCGCGGGGGGGTAGGCGAGCAGTACTTC. It specifies CASRGRGGVGEQYF.

The chain uses TRBV11-2 and TRBJ1-4; 9 bases fit TRBD1. V gave up 1 base and J gave up 8 bases; unmatched junction bases: 5. This CDR3 spans 15 amino acids. CDR1 SGHAT and CDR2 FQNNGV come from the germline V gene. Here the CDR3 DNA reads TGTGCCAGCAGCTTAGTCGGGACAGGGCTAGAAAAACTGTTTTTT. Protein product: CASSLVGTGLEKLFF.

The J gene is TRBJ1-3, the V gene TRBV4-1; D is possibly TRBD1 (6 bases). CDR3 length equals 16 residues. V was pared by 3 bases and J by 2 bases, with 14 bases between. CDR1 and CDR2 from the germline V gene are MGHRA and YSYEKL. The CDR3 loop reads CASSQATGPPGNTIYF. For the CDR3, the DNA is TGCGCCAGCAGCCAGGCGACAGGACCGCCTGGAAACACCATATATTTT.

This chain uses TRBV4-2 with TRBJ2-5; 8 nucleotides agree with TRBD1. Germline V gives CDR1 LGHNA, CDR2 YNFKEQ. V lost 0 bases, J lost 3 bases, and 24 bases stayed unmatched. The CDR3 has 22 residues. For the CDR3, the DNA is TGTGCCAGCAGCCAAGACTTGTGCCCCCAGACTGGACAGGGCGGACGGGAAGAGACCCAGTACTTC. As protein: CASSQDLCPQTGQGGREETQYF.

The J gene is TRBJ1-6, the V gene TRBV7-9; D is uncertain. The CDR3 extends over 15 amino acids. Germline V lookup: CDR1 SEHNR, CDR2 FQNEAQ (reference sequence). Trimming took 2 bases from V and 8 from J, leaving 13 bases between them. The DNA for the CDR3 is TGTGCCAGCAGCTTATCTGCGGGCCGGGATTCACCCCTCCACTTT. This sequence encodes CASSLSAGRDSPLHF.

This rearrangement joins TRBV11-1 to TRBJ1-5; D gene unclear. CDR1 is SGHAT and CDR2 is FQDESV in the germline V gene (reference sequence). V lost 2 bases, J lost 5 bases, and 13 bases lay in between. The CDR3 length is 15 residues. In DNA form, the CDR3 reads TGTGCCAGCAGCTTACGGGAGGGCAGAGATCAGCCCCAGCATTTT. Amino acids: CASSLREGRDQPQHF.

J is TRBJ2-7 and V is TRBV2, with D perhaps matching TRBD1 (5 bases). V lost 7 bases to trimming and J lost 1 base, with 11 bases between them. The length of the CDR3 is 13 residues. The germline V gene encodes CDR1 SNHLY and CDR2 FYNNEI. The CDR3: CASTGQGSYEQYF. DNA for the CDR3: TGTGCCAGCACCGGACAAGGGTCCTACGAGCAGTACTTC.

The V and J genes are TRBV6-5 and TRBJ2-7; D is perhaps TRBD2 (6 bases). Germline V gene sequence: CDR1 MNHEY, CDR2 SVGAGI. The CDR3 has 16 residues. The V gene lost 0 bases and the J gene lost 1 base, with 13 bases spanning the gap. Written as DNA, the CDR3 is TGTGCCAGCAGTTACTCCGGAGGGCCCCGGTCCTACGAGCAGTACTTC. Translating gives CASSYSGGPRSYEQYF.

There are a few counts of this clone. The rearrangement uses TRBV7-9 and TRBJ1-1; D gene ambiguous. The CDR3 length is 11 residues. Trimming removed 5 bases at V and 8 bases at J, with 9 bases between. CDR1 is SEHNR, CDR2 FQNEAQ, per germline (reference sequence). CDR3 residues: CASSLKMEAFF. In nucleotides, the CDR3 is TGTGCCAGCAGCCTAAAGATGGAAGCTTTCTTT.

This clone was seen a handful of times. V usage is TRBV18 and J usage is TRBJ2-1, with D unresolved. V lost 0 bases to trimming and J lost 4 bases, with 10 bases between them. Germline-derived CDR1 and CDR2 are KGHSH and LQKENI. The CDR3 is made up of 15 amino acids. The CDR3 sequence is CASSPPVERYNEQFF. For the CDR3, the DNA is TGTGCCAGCTCACCACCGGTCGAACGGTACAATGAGCAGTTCTTC. Drawing the rest from reference TRBV18 and TRBJ2-1, the complete variable domain is NAGVMQNPRHLVRRRGQEARLRCSPMKGHSHVYWYRQLPEEGLKFMVYLQKENIIDESGMPKERFSAEFPKEGPSILRIQQVVRGDSAAYFCASSPPVERYNEQFFGPGTRLTVL.